Listed below are T cell receptor beta chains from one sample, sequenced in a study of blood T cell repertoires in COVID-19. Data came from immunoSEQ multiplex PCR; TCRdb stores just in-frame clones and leaves some out. The sample gives a few hundred thousand clones, around 89% of which show up once; around 2.3% is in the top ten. Input material: peripheral blood. Every receptor here comes from a woman aged 55-69 years with COVID-19, enrolled during active disease. Each CDR3 is given with its conserved first and last residue. Fields, in order: V gene, J gene, CDR3 protein.

V gene: TRBV10-3; J gene: TRBJ1-2; CDR3 protein: CAISRDRNNYGYTF
V gene: TRBV19; J gene: TRBJ1-2; CDR3 protein: CASSKQGKGYTF
V gene: TRBV6-6; J gene: TRBJ2-4; CDR3 protein: CASVVGGSGNIQYF
V gene: TRBV6-2/TRBV6-3; J gene: TRBJ1-1; CDR3 protein: CAIRYRGNTEAFF
V gene: TRBV6-2/TRBV6-3; J gene: TRBJ2-1; CDR3 protein: CASSYLAGGTTNEQFF
V gene: TRBV2; J gene: TRBJ2-4; CDR3 protein: CASSVTSGGIAKNIQYF
V gene: TRBV12-5; J gene: TRBJ2-3; CDR3 protein: CASGPRGGSTQYF
V gene: TRBV7-9; J gene: TRBJ1-1; CDR3 protein: CASRGTGGNTEAFF
V gene: TRBV23-1; J gene: TRBJ2-3; CDR3 protein: CASSHRIIAGMTDTQYF
V gene: TRBV10-3; J gene: TRBJ2-7; CDR3 protein: CASSPTSYEQYF
V gene: TRBV5-6; J gene: TRBJ1-6; CDR3 protein: CASSLVPGGDSPLHF
V gene: TRBV5-1; J gene: TRBJ1-1; CDR3 protein: CASSFLTGAVNTEAFF
V gene: TRBV2; J gene: TRBJ2-3; CDR3 protein: CAIIGEQGARGDTQYF
V gene: TRBV10-3; J gene: TRBJ1-2; CDR3 protein: CAISAAQGGYTF
V gene: TRBV5-1; J gene: TRBJ1-1; CDR3 protein: CASSLWGKNTEAFF
V gene: TRBV6-5; J gene: TRBJ1-1; CDR3 protein: CASSYAEANTEAFF
V gene: TRBV5-1; J gene: TRBJ1-1; CDR3 protein: CASSLSTVNTEAFF
V gene: TRBV20-1; J gene: TRBJ1-1; CDR3 protein: CSASFSDRGWRTEAFF
V gene: TRBV15; J gene: TRBJ1-2; CDR3 protein: CATSSSTSQTGIISYGYTF
V gene: TRBV3-1/TRBV3-2; J gene: TRBJ1-1; CDR3 protein: CASSQEVQGTEAFF
V gene: TRBV9; J gene: TRBJ1-1; CDR3 protein: CASSVVAGLTEAFF
V gene: TRBV7-2; J gene: TRBJ2-7; CDR3 protein: CASSLLGNTREQYF
V gene: TRBV7-9; J gene: TRBJ1-4; CDR3 protein: CASSFWSGGDEKLFF
V gene: TRBV6-5; J gene: TRBJ2-7; CDR3 protein: CASSRGAYEQYF
V gene: TRBV7-9; J gene: TRBJ2-2; CDR3 protein: CASSLEGTGELFF
V gene: TRBV2; J gene: TRBJ1-2; CDR3 protein: CASSPQGNYGYTF
V gene: TRBV6-5; J gene: TRBJ1-4; CDR3 protein: CASSPDRENEKLFF
V gene: TRBV6-5; J gene: TRBJ1-1; CDR3 protein: CASGQGAGMNTEAFF
V gene: TRBV27; J gene: TRBJ2-7; CDR3 protein: CASTSGGTGGQYF
V gene: TRBV7-6; J gene: TRBJ1-2; CDR3 protein: CASSLFSGGSDGYTF
V gene: TRBV27; J gene: TRBJ1-2; CDR3 protein: CASSFQGRDDGYTF
V gene: TRBV5-6; J gene: TRBJ1-6; CDR3 protein: CASSFIGQGNSPLHF
V gene: TRBV7-2; J gene: TRBJ1-1; CDR3 protein: CASSLDTTGGPTAF
V gene: TRBV6-1; J gene: TRBJ1-1; CDR3 protein: CASSEEGRGGPEAFF
V gene: TRBV10-3; J gene: TRBJ1-5; CDR3 protein: CAISRGQDSNQPQHF
V gene: TRBV18; J gene: TRBJ2-2; CDR3 protein: CASSPQTGAGELFF
V gene: TRBV3-1/TRBV3-2; J gene: TRBJ1-4; CDR3 protein: CASSLRTGPEKLFF
V gene: TRBV10-3; J gene: TRBJ1-5; CDR3 protein: CAINSVPNQPQHF
V gene: TRBV3-1/TRBV3-2; J gene: TRBJ2-2; CDR3 protein: CATHRDRGTGELFF
V gene: TRBV5-4; J gene: TRBJ1-6; CDR3 protein: CASSLSDSPLHF
V gene: TRBV19; J gene: TRBJ2-3; CDR3 protein: CASRTGTGYPDAQYF
V gene: TRBV15; J gene: TRBJ1-2; CDR3 protein: CATSREPGQGAYGYTF
V gene: TRBV6-5; J gene: TRBJ1-6; CDR3 protein: CASRADRGNSPLHF
V gene: TRBV5-6; J gene: TRBJ2-5; CDR3 protein: CASSLVVGETQYF
V gene: TRBV18; J gene: TRBJ2-2; CDR3 protein: CASSPLGAGVNTGELFF
V gene: TRBV19; J gene: TRBJ1-5; CDR3 protein: CASTGTGVQPQHF
V gene: TRBV9; J gene: TRBJ1-5; CDR3 protein: CASSAGLPNQPQHF
V gene: TRBV19; J gene: TRBJ2-5; CDR3 protein: CASSQGSQETQYF
V gene: TRBV6-5; J gene: TRBJ2-1; CDR3 protein: CASSKPGGRVNEQFF
V gene: TRBV5-1; J gene: TRBJ1-6; CDR3 protein: CASSLKRTTGTDNSPLHF
V gene: TRBV6-2/TRBV6-3; J gene: TRBJ2-3; CDR3 protein: CASSLLAGLGDTQYF
V gene: TRBV12-3/TRBV12-4; J gene: TRBJ1-1; CDR3 protein: CASSLEITEAFF
V gene: TRBV5-1; J gene: TRBJ1-3; CDR3 protein: CASREGSGNTIYF
V gene: TRBV4-1; J gene: TRBJ2-4; CDR3 protein: CASSQGQGTARGPKNIQYF
V gene: TRBV15; J gene: TRBJ1-2; CDR3 protein: CATSTRTGDNYGYTF